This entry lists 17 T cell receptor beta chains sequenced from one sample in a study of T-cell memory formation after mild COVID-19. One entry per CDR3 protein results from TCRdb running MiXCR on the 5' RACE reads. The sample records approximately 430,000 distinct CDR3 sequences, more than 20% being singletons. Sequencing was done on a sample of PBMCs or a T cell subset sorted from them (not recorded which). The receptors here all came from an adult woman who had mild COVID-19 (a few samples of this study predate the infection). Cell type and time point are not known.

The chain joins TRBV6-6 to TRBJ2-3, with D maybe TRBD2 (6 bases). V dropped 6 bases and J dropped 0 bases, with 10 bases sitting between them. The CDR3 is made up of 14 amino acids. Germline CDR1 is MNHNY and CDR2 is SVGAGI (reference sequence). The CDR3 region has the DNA TGTGCCAGCAGACGGGACTCAAGCACAGATACGCAGTATTTT. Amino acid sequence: CASRRDSSTDTQYF.

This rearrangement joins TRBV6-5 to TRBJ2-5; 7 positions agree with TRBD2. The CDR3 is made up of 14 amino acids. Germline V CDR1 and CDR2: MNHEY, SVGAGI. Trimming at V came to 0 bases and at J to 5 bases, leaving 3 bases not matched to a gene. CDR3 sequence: CASSYSTSWETQYF. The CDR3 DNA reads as TGTGCCAGCAGTTACTCGACTAGCTGGGAGACCCAGTACTTC.

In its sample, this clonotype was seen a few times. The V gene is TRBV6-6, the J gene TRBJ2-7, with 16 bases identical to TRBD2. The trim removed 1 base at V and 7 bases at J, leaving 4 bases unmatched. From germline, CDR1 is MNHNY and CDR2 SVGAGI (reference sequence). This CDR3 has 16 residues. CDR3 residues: CASSYLGLAGGREQYF. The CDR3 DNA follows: TGTGCCAGCAGTTACTTGGGACTAGCGGGAGGGCGGGAGCAGTACTTC.

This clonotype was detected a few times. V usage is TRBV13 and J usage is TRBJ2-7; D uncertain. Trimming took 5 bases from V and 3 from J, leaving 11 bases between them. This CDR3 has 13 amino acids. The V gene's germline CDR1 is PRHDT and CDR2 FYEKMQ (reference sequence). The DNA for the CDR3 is TGTGCCAGCAGCCAGAGCCACAGCTACGAGCAGTACTTC. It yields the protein CASSQSHSYEQYF.

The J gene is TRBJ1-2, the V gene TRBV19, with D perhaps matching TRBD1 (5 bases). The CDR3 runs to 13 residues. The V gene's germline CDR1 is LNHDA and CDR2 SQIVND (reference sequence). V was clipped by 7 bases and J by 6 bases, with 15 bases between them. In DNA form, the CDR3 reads TGTGCCAGTAACCGGCGGGGGTTTAATGGCTACACCTTC. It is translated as CASNRRGFNGYTF.

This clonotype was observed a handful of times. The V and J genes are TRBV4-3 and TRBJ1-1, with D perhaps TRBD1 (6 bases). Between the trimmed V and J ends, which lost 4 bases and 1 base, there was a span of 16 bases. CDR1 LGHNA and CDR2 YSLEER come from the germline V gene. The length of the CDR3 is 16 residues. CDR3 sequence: CASSPMHRDWNTEAFF. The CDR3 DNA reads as TGCGCCAGCAGCCCGATGCACAGGGATTGGAACACTGAAGCTTTCTTT.

Here the CDR3 reads CASSRGTSGAAGYNEQFF. As DNA, the CDR3 is TGCGCCAGCAGCCGCGGGACTAGCGGTGCCGCGGGGTACAATGAGCAGTTCTTC. The chain carries TRBV4-1 and TRBJ2-1, with TRBD2 matching 11 bases. The CDR3 runs to 18 residues. Germline lookup yields CDR1 MGHRA and CDR2 YSYEKL. Losses at the gene ends were 4 bases for V and 4 bases for J; bases not matched to a gene: 12.

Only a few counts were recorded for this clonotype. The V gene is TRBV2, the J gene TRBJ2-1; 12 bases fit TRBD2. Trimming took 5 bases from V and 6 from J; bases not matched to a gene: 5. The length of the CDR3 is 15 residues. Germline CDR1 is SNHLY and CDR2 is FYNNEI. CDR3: CASSWTSGDRNEQFF. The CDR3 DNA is TGTGCCAGCAGTTGGACTAGCGGGGACCGCAATGAGCAGTTCTTC.

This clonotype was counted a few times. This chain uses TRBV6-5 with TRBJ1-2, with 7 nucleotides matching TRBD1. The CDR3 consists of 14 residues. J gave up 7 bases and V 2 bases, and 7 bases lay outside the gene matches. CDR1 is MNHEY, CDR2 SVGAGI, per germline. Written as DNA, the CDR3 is TGTGCCAGCAGTTACGGGACAGACCAAGCTGGCTACACCTTC. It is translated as CASSYGTDQAGYTF.

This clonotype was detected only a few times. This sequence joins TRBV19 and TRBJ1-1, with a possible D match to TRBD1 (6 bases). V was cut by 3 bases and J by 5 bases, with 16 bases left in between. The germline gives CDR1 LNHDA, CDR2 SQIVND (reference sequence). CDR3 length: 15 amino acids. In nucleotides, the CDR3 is TGTGCCAGTAGTATGGGAAGAAGGGGGAAGACTGAAGCTTTCTTT. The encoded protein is CASSMGRRGKTEAFF.

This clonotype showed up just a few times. DNA of the CDR3: TGTGCCAGTAGTATGAGCCGGGGGCTTGGCGGGGAGCTGTTTTTT. It is translated as CASSMSRGLGGELFF. V gene TRBV19 combines with J gene TRBJ2-2; D may correspond to TRBD1 or TRBD2 (6 bases each). V was pared by 3 bases and J by 7 bases, with 15 bases between. CDR1 and CDR2 (germline): LNHDA, SQIVND (reference sequence). The CDR3 sequence is 15 residues long.

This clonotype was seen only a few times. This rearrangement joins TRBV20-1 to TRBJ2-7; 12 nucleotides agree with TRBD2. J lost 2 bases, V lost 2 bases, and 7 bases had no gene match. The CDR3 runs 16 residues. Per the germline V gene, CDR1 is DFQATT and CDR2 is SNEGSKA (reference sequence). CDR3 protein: CSARPLLAGGPYEQYF. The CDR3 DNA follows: TGCAGTGCTAGACCCTTACTAGCGGGGGGTCCCTACGAGCAGTACTTC.

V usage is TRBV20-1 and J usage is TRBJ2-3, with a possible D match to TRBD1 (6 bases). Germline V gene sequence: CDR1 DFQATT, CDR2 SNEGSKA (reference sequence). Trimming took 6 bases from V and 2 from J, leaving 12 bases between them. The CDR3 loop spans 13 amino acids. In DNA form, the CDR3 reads TGCAGTGCCAACGGACAGACCACAGATACGCAGTATTTT. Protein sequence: CSANGQTTDTQYF.

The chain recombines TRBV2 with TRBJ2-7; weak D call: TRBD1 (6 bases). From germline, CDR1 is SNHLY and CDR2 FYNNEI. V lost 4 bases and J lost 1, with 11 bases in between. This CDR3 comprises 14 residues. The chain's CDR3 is CASSGDTSSYEQYF. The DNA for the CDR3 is TGTGCCAGCAGTGGGGACACCAGTTCCTACGAGCAGTACTTC.

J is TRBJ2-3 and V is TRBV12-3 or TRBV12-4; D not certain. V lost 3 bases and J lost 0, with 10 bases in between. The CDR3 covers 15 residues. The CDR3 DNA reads TGTGCCAGCAGTTTTGTACTTACTAGCACAGATACGCAGTATTTT. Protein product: CASSFVLTSTDTQYF.

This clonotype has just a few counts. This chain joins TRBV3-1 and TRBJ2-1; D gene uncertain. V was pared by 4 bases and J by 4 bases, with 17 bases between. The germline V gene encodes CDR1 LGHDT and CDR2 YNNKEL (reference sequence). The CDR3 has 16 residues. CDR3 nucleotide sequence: TGTGCCAGCAGCCTCGCCCCGCCCGGCAAATACAATGAGCAGTTCTTC. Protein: CASSLAPPGKYNEQFF.

In DNA, the CDR3 is TGTGCCAGCAGCCCCATATCTGGTGATCAGCCCCAGCATTTT. This encodes CASSPISGDQPQHF. The rearrangement joins TRBV7-9 to TRBJ1-5; D unresolved. The CDR3 consists of 14 residues. V lost 5 bases and J lost 5, with 13 bases in between. CDR1 is SEHNR and CDR2 is FQNEAQ in the germline V gene (reference sequence).